This entry lists 19 T cell receptor beta chains sequenced from one sample in a study of cytomegalovirus exposure and HLA in healthy donors. The study ran its PCR with 60 Vbeta and 13 Jbeta primers. Assay: immunoSEQ multiplex PCR; the TCRdb copy retains only in-frame clones and omits some. The data hold about 190,000 clones, with over 70% observed a single time. Sequencing was carried out using PBMCs. These receptors all stem from a man in his thirties or forties in good health and CMV-seronegative.

V gene TRBV29-1 combines with J gene TRBJ1-3; unclear D gene. V gave up 6 bases and J gave up 5 bases, with 8 bases separating them. Germline lookup yields CDR1 SQVTM and CDR2 ANQGSEA. The CDR3 covers 11 residues. CDR3 sequence: CSVRGRNTIYF. The CDR3 bases are TGCAGCGTGCGAGGGAGAAACACCATATATTTT.

The chain is built from TRBV7-9 and TRBJ1-5; TRBD1 is a possible D gene (5 bases). V shed 2 bases and J shed 5 bases, with 13 bases lying between them. Germline lookup yields CDR1 SEHNR and CDR2 FQNEAQ (reference sequence). CDR3 length: 15 residues. The DNA for the CDR3 is TGTGCCAGCAGCTTATTCGGGGGTTCGGATCAGCCCCAGCATTTT. Translating it yields CASSLFGGSDQPQHF.

The J gene is TRBJ2-3, the V gene TRBV5-1, with 10 bases matching TRBD1. Germline V gene data show CDR1 as SGHRS and CDR2 as YFSETQ. This CDR3 contains 16 residues. J was trimmed by 0 bases and V by 2 bases; bases with no gene match: 3. The chain's CDR3 is CASSFGTGVSTDTQYF. The CDR3, as DNA: TGCGCCAGCAGCTTCGGGACAGGGGTTAGCACAGATACGCAGTATTTT.

This clone has just one count. The rearrangement uses TRBV9 and TRBJ1-2; no firm D call. CDR3 length: 16 amino acids. Germline V gene lookup returns CDR1 SGDLS and CDR2 YYNGEE. Trimming shortened V by 0 bases and J by 6 bases, and 18 bases separated the two germline ends. The CDR3: CASSVEISPRRNGYTF. CDR3 nucleotide sequence: TGTGCCAGCAGCGTAGAAATCAGTCCCCGGCGGAATGGCTACACCTTC.

A single count supports this clone. The J gene is TRBJ1-2, the V gene TRBV5-6; TRBD1 matches 7 bases. The germline V gene has CDR1 SGHDT and CDR2 YYEEEE. Trimming took 3 bases from V and 4 from J; bases not matched to a gene: 6. CDR3 length: 14 residues. CDR3 protein: CASSSPGQFYGYTF. CDR3 DNA: TGTGCCAGCAGCTCTCCGGGACAGTTCTATGGCTACACCTTC.

V is TRBV6-1 and J is TRBJ1-5, with D perhaps matching TRBD1 (6 bases). V was pared by 2 bases and J by 0 bases, with 26 bases between. The CDR3 is 21 residues long. The germline gives CDR1 MNHNS, CDR2 SASEGT. In DNA form, the CDR3 reads TGTGCCAGCAGTGAATTAATCGGGGGGGGGCAATTCAAATATAGCAATCAGCCCCAGCATTTT. Translating it yields CASSELIGGGQFKYSNQPQHF.

The chain employs TRBV5-1 and TRBJ2-5; TRBD1 aligns across 8 bases. Trimming at V came to 4 bases and at J to 5 bases, leaving 7 bases not matched to a gene. The germline V gene has CDR1 SGHRS and CDR2 YFSETQ. The CDR3 is made up of 14 amino acids. The CDR3 DNA follows: TGCGCCAGCAGCCCGGAAGGACAGGGTGAGACCCAGTACTTC. This sequence encodes CASSPEGQGETQYF.

The gene calls are TRBV18 and TRBJ2-5, with a possible D match to TRBD1 (7 bases). Germline V gene lookup returns CDR1 KGHSH and CDR2 LQKENI. This CDR3 has 13 residues. Between the trimmed V and J ends, which lost 6 bases and 2 bases, there was a span of 10 bases. Here the CDR3 DNA reads TGTGCCAGCTCGCGGGACAGTCAAGAGACCCAGTACTTC. Translating gives CASSRDSQETQYF. The full variable domain, with the rest looked up from reference TRBV18 and TRBJ2-5, is NAGVMQNPRHLVRRRGQEARLRCSPMKGHSHVYWYRQLPEEGLKFMVYLQKENIIDESGMPKERFSAEFPKEGPSILRIQQVVRGDSAAYFCASSRDSQETQYFGPGTRLLVL.

The V gene is TRBV9, the J gene TRBJ2-3, with 10 bases matching TRBD2. Germline trimming cut 3 bases from V and 10 bases from J; bases unmatched to any gene: 11. This CDR3 is built from 15 residues. CDR1 and CDR2 from the germline V gene are SGDLS and YYNGEE. The CDR3 sequence: CASSGRWTSGGPQYF. In DNA, the CDR3 is TGTGCCAGCAGCGGGAGGTGGACTAGCGGAGGTCCGCAGTATTTT.

The V call is TRBV19, the J call TRBJ1-5; possible D gene TRBD1, 6 bases. CDR3 length: 14 amino acids. Germline CDR1 and CDR2: LNHDA and SQIVND (reference sequence). V was trimmed by 5 bases and J by 7 bases, leaving 15 bases between them. The CDR3 region has the DNA TGTGCCAGTAGTCTCCAGGGGATAGGGCAGCCCCAGCATTTT. The encoded protein is CASSLQGIGQPQHF.

As to this clone: One junction end disagrees with the germline gene, perhaps due to a read error. The chain couples TRBV7-7 to TRBJ2-5; 11 bases line up with TRBD2. Germline CDR1 and CDR2: SSHAT and FNYEAQ (reference sequence). The CDR3 spans 16 residues. CDR3 residues: CASTQGTLAGVETQYF. DNA of the CDR3: TGTGCTAGCACCCAAGGAACACTAGCGGGAGTGGAGACCCAGTACTTC. Combining the CDR3 with reference TRBV7-7 and TRBJ2-5 gives the whole variable domain GAGVSQSPRYKVTKRGQDVTLRCDPISSHATLYWYQQALGQGPEFLTYFNYEAQPDKSGLPSDRFSAERPEGSISTLTIQRTEQRDSAMYRCASTQGTLAGVETQYFGPGTRLLVL.

The chain joins TRBV28 to TRBJ2-3, with D maybe TRBD2 (5 bases). The CDR3 sequence is 17 residues long. V shed 6 bases and J shed 2 bases, with 21 bases lying between them. The germline V gene has CDR1 MDHEN and CDR2 SYDVKM. CDR3 DNA: TGTGCCAGCAGCCCCAGAAACCTCCGGGGATTCACAGATACGCAGTATTTT. Amino acids: CASSPRNLRGFTDTQYF.

The CDR3, as DNA: TGTGCCAGCAGTACATGGGGGGGGATAGCCACTGAAGCTTTCTTT. The encoded protein is CASSTWGGIATEAFF. The gene calls are TRBV6-5 and TRBJ1-1, with D possibly TRBD1 on 5 matching bases. This CDR3 spans 15 amino acids. The germline V and J ends were trimmed by 5 bases and 4 bases, with 17 bases remaining between them. The V gene's germline CDR1 is MNHEY and CDR2 SVGAGI.

The chain uses TRBV19 and TRBJ1-2; 7 bases align to TRBD1. CDR3 length: 14 residues. V lost 3 bases and J lost 2; bases outside the gene matches: 3. Germline CDR1 is LNHDA and CDR2 is SQIVND (reference sequence). The CDR3, as DNA: TGTGCCAGTAGTATGCGGGACAGAAACTATGGCTACACCTTC. Residues: CASSMRDRNYGYTF.

With regard to this clone: Other DNA sequences within the sample encode an identical CDR3. This chain links TRBV25-1 with TRBJ2-4; TRBD1 agrees at 9 bases. CDR1 and CDR2 from the germline V gene are MGHDK and SYGVNS. The CDR3 has 15 residues. V gave up 4 bases and J gave up 7 bases; unmatched junction bases: 8. The CDR3 protein is CASSVGQGLPNIQYF. As DNA, the CDR3 is TGTGCCAGCAGTGTAGGACAGGGGCTCCCGAACATTCAGTACTTC. Drawing the rest from reference TRBV25-1 and TRBJ2-4, the complete variable domain is EADIYQTPRYLVIGTGKKITLECSQTMGHDKMYWYQQDPGMELHLIHYSYGVNSTEKGDLSSESTVSRIRTEHFPLTLESARPSHTSQYLCASSVGQGLPNIQYFGAGTRLSVL.

With respect to this clone: The junction and the germline gene differ at one end; a read error may be behind it. The chain carries TRBV2 and TRBJ1-5; D perhaps matches TRBD1 (5 bases). The germline CDR1 and CDR2 sequences are SNHLY and FYNNEI. This CDR3 is built from 14 residues. This CDR3 reads CASSDLDRERPQHF. CDR3 nucleotides: TGCGCCAGCAGTGATTTAGACAGAGAGCGGCCCCAGCATTTT.

This chain links TRBV15 with TRBJ2-1; 9 nucleotides match TRBD1. J was trimmed by 9 bases and V by 3 bases; bases with no gene match: 12. Germline V lookup: CDR1 LNHNV, CDR2 YYDKDF (reference sequence). The CDR3 runs to 16 residues. The CDR3 is CATSRSLGQGLSEQFF. The CDR3 nucleotides read TGTGCCACCAGCAGGTCCTTGGGACAGGGCCTTAGTGAGCAGTTCTTC.

The chain uses TRBV4-2 and TRBJ2-3; 8 bases map to TRBD2. The J segment lost 4 bases and the V segment lost 4 bases, leaving 4 bases of the junction unmatched. The CDR3 is 14 amino acids. The germline gives CDR1 LGHNA, CDR2 YNFKEQ. The CDR3 DNA reads TGTGCCAGCAGCCCTGGGCGGGGGGCAGATACGCAGTATTTT. Protein sequence: CASSPGRGADTQYF.

The chain links TRBV30 to TRBJ1-6; D gene uncertain. This CDR3 region has 13 residues. V was pared by 4 bases and J by 5 bases, with 9 bases between. Germline assignment: CDR1 GTSNPN and CDR2 SVGIG (reference sequence). The CDR3 protein is CAWKGVNNSPLHF. In DNA form, the CDR3 reads TGTGCCTGGAAAGGAGTTAATAATTCACCCCTCCACTTT.